This T cell receptor beta chain was profiled in a study of blood T cell repertoires in COVID-19. The wider study: T cells, B-cell-depleted T cells, or PBMCs provided the cDNA or gDNA that served as material.

Clones were sequenced by immunoSEQ multiplex PCR, and TCRdb holds only the in-frame ones, with some missing. Of about 54,000 clones in the sample, over 75% were seen once. This clone occurred a few times. CDR3 size: 13 residues. Trimming cost V 2 bases and J 4 bases, with 8 bases left between them. From germline, CDR1 is SNHLY and CDR2 FYNNEI. The specimen was peripheral blood. The chain links TRBV2 to TRBJ1-1, with D perhaps TRBD1 (5 bases). The TCR comes from a man aged 40-50 years with active COVID-19. The CDR3 nucleotides read TGTGCCAGCAGTGAATCAAGGGGCACTGAAGCTTTCTTT. Translated: CASSESRGTEAFF.